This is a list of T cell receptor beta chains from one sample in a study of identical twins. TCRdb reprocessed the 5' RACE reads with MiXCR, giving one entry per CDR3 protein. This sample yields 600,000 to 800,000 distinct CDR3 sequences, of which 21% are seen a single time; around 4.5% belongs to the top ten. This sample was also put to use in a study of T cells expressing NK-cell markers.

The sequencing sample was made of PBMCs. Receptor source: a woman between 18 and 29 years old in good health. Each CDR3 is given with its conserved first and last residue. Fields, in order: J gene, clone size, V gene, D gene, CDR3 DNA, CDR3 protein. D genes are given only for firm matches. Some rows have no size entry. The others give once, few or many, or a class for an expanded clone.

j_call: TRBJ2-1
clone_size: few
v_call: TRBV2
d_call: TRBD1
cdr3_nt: TGTGCCACCGGGGGACAGGGGGGTTCCTACAATGAGCAGTTCTTC
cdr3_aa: CATGGQGGSYNEQFF

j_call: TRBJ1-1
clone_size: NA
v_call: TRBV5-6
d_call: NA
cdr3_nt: TGTGCCAGCAGCCCCGGGACCCAGAACACTGAAGCTTTCTTT
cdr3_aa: CASSPGTQNTEAFF

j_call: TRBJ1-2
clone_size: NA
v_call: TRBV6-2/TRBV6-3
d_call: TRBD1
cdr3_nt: TGTGCCAGCTTCTCGGGACAGTCTGGGGGCTACACCTTC
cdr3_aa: CASFSGQSGGYTF

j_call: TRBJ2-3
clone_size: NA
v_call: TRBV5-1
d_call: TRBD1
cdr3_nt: TGCGCCAGCAGCGGAACGGGACAGAGAACAGATACGCAGTATTTT
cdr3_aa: CASSGTGQRTDTQYF

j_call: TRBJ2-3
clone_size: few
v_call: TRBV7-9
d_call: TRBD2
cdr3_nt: TGTGCCAGCAGCTTAGGGACTAGCGTTGATACAGATACGCAGTATTTT
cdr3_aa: CASSLGTSVDTDTQYF

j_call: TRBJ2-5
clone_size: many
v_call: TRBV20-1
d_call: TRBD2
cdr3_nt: TGCAGTGCTGACGGCAGGCTAGCGGGGGACCAAGAGACCCAGTACTTC
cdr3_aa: CSADGRLAGDQETQYF

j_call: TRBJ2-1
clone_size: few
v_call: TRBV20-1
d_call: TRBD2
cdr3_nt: TGCAGTGCTAGAGCGGAGCGGGGGGTCGGTGAGCAGTTCTTC
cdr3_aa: CSARAERGVGEQFF

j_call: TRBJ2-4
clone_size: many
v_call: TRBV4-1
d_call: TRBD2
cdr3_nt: TGCGCCAGCAGCCAAGAGGTTACCGCGGGAGCGAGAAACATTCAGTACTTC
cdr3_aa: CASSQEVTAGARNIQYF

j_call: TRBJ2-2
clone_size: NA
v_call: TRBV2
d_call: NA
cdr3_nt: TGTGCCAGCAGCCCCCTTCTGACCGGGGAGCTGTTTTTT
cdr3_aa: CASSPLLTGELFF

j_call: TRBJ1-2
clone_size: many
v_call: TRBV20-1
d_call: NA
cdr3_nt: TGCAGTGCTAGCCTATATGGCTACACCTTC
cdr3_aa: CSASLYGYTF

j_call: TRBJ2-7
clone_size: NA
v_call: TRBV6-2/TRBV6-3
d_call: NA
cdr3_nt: TGTGCCAGCAGTTACTCGAGCGGATACTCCTACGAGCAGTACTTC
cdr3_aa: CASSYSSGYSYEQYF

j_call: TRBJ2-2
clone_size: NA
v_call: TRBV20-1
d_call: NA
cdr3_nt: TGCAGTGCTAGCTCCGACGGAGGGACCGGGGAGCTGTTTTTT
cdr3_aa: CSASSDGGTGELFF

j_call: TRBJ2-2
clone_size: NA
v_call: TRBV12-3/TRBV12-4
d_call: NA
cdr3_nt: TGTGCCAGCAGTTTACGGGTGATCGGGGAGCTGTTTTTT
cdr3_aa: CASSLRVIGELFF

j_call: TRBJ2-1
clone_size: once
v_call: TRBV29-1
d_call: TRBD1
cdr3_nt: TGCAGCGGTCCGGGGACAGGGGCGGACCCCTACAATGAGCAGTTCTTC
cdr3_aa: CSGPGTGADPYNEQFF

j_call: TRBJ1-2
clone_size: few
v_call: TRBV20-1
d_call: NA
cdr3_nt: TGCAGTGCTAGGTGGCTGCACACGAACTACACCTTC
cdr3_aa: CSARWLHTNYTF

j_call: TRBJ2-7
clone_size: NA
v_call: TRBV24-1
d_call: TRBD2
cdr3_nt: TGTGCCACCACAATAGCGGGAACCTACGAGCAGTACTTC
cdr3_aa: CATTIAGTYEQYF

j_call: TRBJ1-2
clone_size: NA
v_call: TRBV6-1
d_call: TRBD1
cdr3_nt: TGTGCCAGCATCCCCGGGACAGGGACATATGGCTACACCTTC
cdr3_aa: CASIPGTGTYGYTF

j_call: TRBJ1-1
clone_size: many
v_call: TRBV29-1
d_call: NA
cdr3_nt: TGCAGCGCCGGTTCGGGATGGGGGATGAACACTGAAGCTTTCTTT
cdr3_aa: CSAGSGWGMNTEAFF

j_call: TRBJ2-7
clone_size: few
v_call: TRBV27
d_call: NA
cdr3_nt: TGTGCCAGCAGTTTATGGGACACTTCCTACGAGCAGTACTTC
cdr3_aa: CASSLWDTSYEQYF

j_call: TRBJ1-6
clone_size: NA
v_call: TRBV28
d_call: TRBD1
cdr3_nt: TGTGCCAGCAGTCCACCGGGACAGGCGGCTGGTTATTCACCCCTCCACTTT
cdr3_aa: CASSPPGQAAGYSPLHF

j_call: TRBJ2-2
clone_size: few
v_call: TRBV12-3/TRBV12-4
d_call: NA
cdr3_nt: TGTGCCAGCAGTAGGATCGGGGAGCTGTTTTTT
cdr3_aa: CASSRIGELFF

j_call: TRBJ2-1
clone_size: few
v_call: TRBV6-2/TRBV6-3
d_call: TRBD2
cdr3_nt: TGTGCCAGCAGCCCCTGGGGGCGTAGCGGGACTAGCGGGAGTGTGGGGAATGAGCAGTTCTTC
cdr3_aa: CASSPWGRSGTSGSVGNEQFF

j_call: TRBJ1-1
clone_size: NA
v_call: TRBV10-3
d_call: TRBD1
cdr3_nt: TGTGCCATCAGTGAGTCACAGGGGCACACTGAAGCTTTCTTT
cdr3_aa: CAISESQGHTEAFF

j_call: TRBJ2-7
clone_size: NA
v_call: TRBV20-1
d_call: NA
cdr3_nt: TGCAGTGCCAAGCCGGGACGGCTAACCTACGAGCAGTACTTC
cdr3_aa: CSAKPGRLTYEQYF

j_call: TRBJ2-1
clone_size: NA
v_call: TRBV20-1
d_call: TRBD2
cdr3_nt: TGCAGTGCTAGGACTAGCGGGGGGGACTACTCCTACAATGAGCAGTTCTTC
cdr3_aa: CSARTSGGDYSYNEQFF

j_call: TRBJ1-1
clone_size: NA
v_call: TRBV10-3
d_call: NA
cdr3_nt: TGTGCCACAGGATCCCGGGACGAAGCTTTCTTT
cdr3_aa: CATGSRDEAFF

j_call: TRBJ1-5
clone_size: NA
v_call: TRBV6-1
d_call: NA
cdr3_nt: TGTGCCAGCAAAGAGACAGTGGGATCTCCCAGTCAGCCCCAGCATTTT
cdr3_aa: CASKETVGSPSQPQHF

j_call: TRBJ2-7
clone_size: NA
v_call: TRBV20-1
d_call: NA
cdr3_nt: TGCAGTGCTACTATACTAGTGTTAGATCGGCACGAGCAGTACTTC
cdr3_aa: CSATILVLDRHEQYF

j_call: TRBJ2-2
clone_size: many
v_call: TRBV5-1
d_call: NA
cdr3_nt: TGCGCCAGCAGCTTCTGGGGCACCGGGGAGCTGTTTTTT
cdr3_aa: CASSFWGTGELFF

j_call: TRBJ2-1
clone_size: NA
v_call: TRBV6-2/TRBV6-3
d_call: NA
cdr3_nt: TGTGCCAGCAGTTACCCCTTAGCAGTCTCCTACAATGAGCAGTTCTTC
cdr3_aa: CASSYPLAVSYNEQFF

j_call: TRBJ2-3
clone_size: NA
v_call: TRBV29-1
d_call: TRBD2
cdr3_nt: TGCAGCCTAGCGGGGATCAGCACGCAGTATTTT
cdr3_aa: CSLAGISTQYF

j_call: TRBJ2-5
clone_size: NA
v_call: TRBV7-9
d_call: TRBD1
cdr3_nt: TGTGCCAGCAGCTCTCGACAGGGGGTGTATGAGACCCAGTACTTC
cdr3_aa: CASSSRQGVYETQYF

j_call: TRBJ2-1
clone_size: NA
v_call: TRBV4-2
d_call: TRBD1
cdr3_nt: TGTGCCAGCAGCCATGCTACGGGACAGGGGGTCGCGAATGAGCAGTTCTTC
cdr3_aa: CASSHATGQGVANEQFF

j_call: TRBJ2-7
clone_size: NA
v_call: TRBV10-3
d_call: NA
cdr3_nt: TGTGCCATCAGTGTGGGAGGTAACCCCTACGAGCAGTACTTC
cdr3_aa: CAISVGGNPYEQYF

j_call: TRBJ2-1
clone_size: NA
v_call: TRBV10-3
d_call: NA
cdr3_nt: TGTGCCATCAGTGTGCGGCGCACAGGGGGAGGGAAACCTGACAATGAGCAGTTCTTC
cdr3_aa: CAISVRRTGGGKPDNEQFF

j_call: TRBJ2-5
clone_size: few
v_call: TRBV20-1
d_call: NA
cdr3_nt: TGCAGTGCTAGGGTGGGCGTATCCCAAGAGACCCAGTACTTC
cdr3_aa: CSARVGVSQETQYF

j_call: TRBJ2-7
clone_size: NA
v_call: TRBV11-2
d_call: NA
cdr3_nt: TGTGCCAGCAGCCCCCTGAATCGGGCGAACGAGCAGTACTTC
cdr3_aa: CASSPLNRANEQYF

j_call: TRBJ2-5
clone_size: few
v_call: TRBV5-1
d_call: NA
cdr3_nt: TGCGCCAGCAGCCCAGAGTCCTCGGGGACCCAGTACTTC
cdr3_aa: CASSPESSGTQYF

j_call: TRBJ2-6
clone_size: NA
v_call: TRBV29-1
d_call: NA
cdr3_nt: TGCAGCGTTGAAGAAGGGCAATTAGGGCCGACTGGGGCCAACGTCCTGACTTTC
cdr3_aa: CSVEEGQLGPTGANVLTF

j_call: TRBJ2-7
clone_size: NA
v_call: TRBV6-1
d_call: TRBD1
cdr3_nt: TGTGCCAGCAGCCCAAGGGACAGAAGGGGAACCTACGAGCAGTACTTC
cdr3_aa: CASSPRDRRGTYEQYF

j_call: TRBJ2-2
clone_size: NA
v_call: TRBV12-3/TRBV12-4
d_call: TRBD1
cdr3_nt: TGTGCCAGCAGTTTTGAGGTCCGGACAGGAGAGCTGTTTTTT
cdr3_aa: CASSFEVRTGELFF

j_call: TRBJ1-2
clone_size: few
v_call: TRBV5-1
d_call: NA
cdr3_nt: TGCGCCAGCAGCTTGGCTCCCCAGGCCCGTGGCTACACCTTC
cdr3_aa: CASSLAPQARGYTF

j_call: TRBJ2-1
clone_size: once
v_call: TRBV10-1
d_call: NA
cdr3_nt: TGCGCCAGCAGTGAGTCGACCGGCGCTCGGAACAATGAGCAGTTCTTC
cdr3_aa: CASSESTGARNNEQFF

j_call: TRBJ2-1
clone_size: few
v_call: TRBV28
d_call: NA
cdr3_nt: TGTGCCAGCAGTTTAGGGGGCCTGGCAATTGAGCAGTTCTTC
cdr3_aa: CASSLGGLAIEQFF

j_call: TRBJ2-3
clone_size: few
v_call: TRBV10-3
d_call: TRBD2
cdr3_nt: TGTGCCATCAGAAGGACTAGCGGGACGCTCACAGATACGCAGTATTTT
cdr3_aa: CAIRRTSGTLTDTQYF

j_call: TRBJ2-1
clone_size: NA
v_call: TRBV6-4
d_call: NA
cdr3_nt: TGTGCCAGCAGTGACTCGGTGGAGCAGTTCTTC
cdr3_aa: CASSDSVEQFF

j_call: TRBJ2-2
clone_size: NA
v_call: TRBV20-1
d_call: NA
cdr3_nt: TGCAGTGCTAGAGATTTAGTTGGCGGGATACCTGCCGGGGAGCTGTTTTTT
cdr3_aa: CSARDLVGGIPAGELFF

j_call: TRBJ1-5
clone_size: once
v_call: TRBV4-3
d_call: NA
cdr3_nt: TGCGCCAGCAGCCAGGCTAAGGGTCAGCCCCAGCATTTT
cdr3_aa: CASSQAKGQPQHF

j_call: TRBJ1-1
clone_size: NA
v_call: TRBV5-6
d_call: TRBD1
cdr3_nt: TGTGCCAGCAGCTTGGCGGGACAGGCGGCTTTCTTT
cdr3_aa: CASSLAGQAAFF

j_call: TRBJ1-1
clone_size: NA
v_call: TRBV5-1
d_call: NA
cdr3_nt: TGCGCCAGCACCACCCCCGGGGGCGGACCGAACACTGAAGCTTTCTTT
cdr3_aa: CASTTPGGGPNTEAFF

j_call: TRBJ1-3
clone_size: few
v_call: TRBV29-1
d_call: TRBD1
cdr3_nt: TGCAGCGCGGGGACAGACTCTGGAAACACCATATATTTT
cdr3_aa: CSAGTDSGNTIYF

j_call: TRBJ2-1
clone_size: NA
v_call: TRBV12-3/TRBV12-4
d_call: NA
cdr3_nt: TGTGCCAGCAACTCCCTCGGGGTAGGCAATGAGCAGTTCTTC
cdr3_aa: CASNSLGVGNEQFF